This TCR beta chain stems from a study of T cell repertoires in cytomegalovirus infection. Turning to the study itself: It can be stated that public TCR beta signatures indicated CMV infection as well as a matching HLA type.

This clonotype was seen ten or more times. One entry per CDR3 protein results from TCRdb running MiXCR on the reads. Seen here are a few hundred thousand distinct CDR3 sequences, 15% to 20% observed once, and the top ten hold around 12%. This CDR3 contains 17 residues. Per germline, CDR1 MGHRA and CDR2 YSYEKL. Trimming removed 2 bases from V and 3 bases from J, with 17 bases in between. The V call is TRBV4-1, the J call TRBJ2-4; D is possibly TRBD2 (5 bases). Sequencing was performed on PBMCs. This TCR was sampled from a human donor in good health (CMV status not recorded). Some clones in this sample may be carry-over from other donors' samples. Here the CDR3 DNA reads TGCGCCAGCAGCCAACCCCCGTCGGGGATAGTCAAAAACATTCAGTACTTC. Residues: CASSQPPSGIVKNIQYF.